These 20 T cell receptor beta chains originate from one sample sequenced in a study of vaccination and CD4 T cells after COVID-19 (dated by TCRdb to 2021 to 2024). Libraries were constructed by PCR. The sequencer listed for this sample is Illumina iSeq 100. Clones were called with MiXCR by TCRdb after fastp trimmed the public reads at Q25, and only in-frame beta chains were retained. Every distinct CDR3 protein forms one entry, paired with its most common genes and DNA. This sample gives more than 35,000 distinct CDR3 sequences in total; 36% of them show up just once. The top ten hold roughly 6.2% of the sample. The meaning of the sample's time point label: late sampling 161 to 241 days after vaccination in a few convalescent patients. This sample comprised CD4+ T cells from blood, obtained about 7 months after SARS-CoV-2 vaccination. The receptors derive from a human donor who had recovered from COVID-19.

The table lists this clonotype with a few counts. This chain uses TRBV20-1 with TRBJ2-3; D is uncertain. The germline CDR1 and CDR2 sequences are DFQATT and SNEGSKA (reference sequence). The CDR3 runs 19 residues. Trimming removed 0 bases from V and 2 bases from J, with 24 bases in between. CDR3 DNA sequence: TGCAGTGCTAGAGATCCCCGGCCACGGCGTAGTTTCCCCACAGATACGCAGTATTTT. Its translation is CSARDPRPRRSFPTDTQYF.

This chain links TRBV20-1 with TRBJ1-3; 7 bases agree with TRBD1. Trimming at V came to 6 bases and at J to 0 bases, leaving 5 bases not matched to a gene. The germline V gene encodes CDR1 DFQATT and CDR2 SNEGSKA (reference sequence). CDR3 length equals 14 residues. The CDR3 region has the DNA TGCAGTGCCACCCAGGGGGTCTCTGGAAACACCATATATTTT. This encodes CSATQGVSGNTIYF.

This CDR3 reads CSVGQGAWNEQFF. DNA of the CDR3: TGCAGCGTTGGACAGGGGGCATGGAATGAGCAGTTCTTC. The chain links TRBV29-1 to TRBJ2-1; 10 positions agree with TRBD1. The germline CDR1 and CDR2 sequences are SQVTM and ANQGSEA. The CDR3 covers 13 residues. V shed 4 bases and J 7 bases; nucleotides not matched to a gene: 4.

This chain links TRBV28 with TRBJ1-5; D is possibly TRBD1 (5 bases). V lost 2 bases and J 7 bases, leaving 12 bases between the germline ends. The germline V gene encodes CDR1 MDHEN and CDR2 SYDVKM. The CDR3 has 14 amino acids. CDR3 residues: CASSLGGDGQPQHF. The CDR3 region has the DNA TGTGCCAGCAGTTTAGGGGGTGATGGACAGCCCCAGCATTTT.

There are a few counts of this clonotype. The chain has TRBV11-3 and TRBJ2-5; D remains unclear. The CDR3 is 13 residues long. Germline CDR1 reads SGHNT; CDR2 reads YENEEA. The V gene lost 1 base and the J gene lost 4 bases, with 7 bases spanning the gap. DNA of the CDR3: TGTGCCAGCAGCTTAGCGGGCGGAGAGACCCAGTACTTC. It codes for CASSLAGGETQYF. The variable domain in full, with the rest retrieved from reference TRBV11-3 and TRBJ2-5, is EAGVVQSPRYKIIEKKQPVAFWCNPISGHNTLYWYLQNLGQGPELLIRYENEEAVDDSQLPKDRFSAERLKGVDSTLKIQPAELGDSAVYLCASSLAGGETQYFGPGTRLLVL.

There are a few counts of this clonotype. The CDR3 bases are TGTGCCACCAGTGATTTGCGGGTAAATCAGCCCCAGCATTTT. This codes for CATSDLRVNQPQHF. V is TRBV24-1 and J is TRBJ1-5, with no clear D. The CDR3 consists of 14 residues. Trimming left V 0 bases short and J 4 bases short, with 6 bases between. Germline V CDR1 and CDR2: KGHDR, SFDVKD.

DNA for the CDR3: TGTGCCAGCAGCCTTCGGGACAAAAATAATTCACCCCTCCACTTT. It specifies CASSLRDKNNSPLHF. This chain connects TRBV7-9 to TRBJ1-6; a weak D match, TRBD1 (6 bases). Trimming removed 5 bases from V and 5 bases from J, with 13 bases in between. Germline-derived CDR1 and CDR2 are SEHNR and FQNEAQ (reference sequence). This CDR3 contains 15 residues.

This clonotype came up a few times. V is TRBV28 and J is TRBJ2-7, with 7 bases aligning to TRBD1. Germline V gives CDR1 MDHEN, CDR2 SYDVKM. The J segment lost 3 bases and the V segment lost 4 bases, leaving 9 bases of the junction unmatched. The CDR3 loop spans 15 amino acids. The CDR3, as DNA: TGTGCCAGCAGTTCAATAGGGGGACAGATCTACGAGCAGTACTTC. It yields the protein CASSSIGGQIYEQYF. Full variable domain (rest looked up from reference TRBV28 and TRBJ2-7): DVKVTQSSRYLVKRTGEKVFLECVQDMDHENMFWYRQDPGLGLRLIYFSYDVKMKEKGDIPEGYSVSREKKERFSLILESASTNQTSMYLCASSSIGGQIYEQYFGPGTRLTVT.

There are a few counts of this clonotype. V and J are TRBV20-1 and TRBJ2-1, with 13 bases fitting TRBD2. The J segment lost 4 bases and the V segment lost 7 bases, leaving 4 bases of the junction unmatched. The CDR3 loop spans 14 amino acids. Germline CDR1 DFQATT, CDR2 SNEGSKA (reference sequence). CDR3 in amino acids: CSVPGLAGYNEQFF. Written as DNA, the CDR3 is TGCAGTGTCCCGGGACTAGCGGGATACAATGAGCAGTTCTTC.

This clonotype came up a few times. The chain uses TRBV4-3 and TRBJ2-2; maybe TRBD1 (6 bases). This CDR3 is 15 amino acids long. With 0 bases removed from V and 1 base from J, the gap between germline ends came to 6 bases. Germline values: CDR1 LGHNA, CDR2 YSLEER. The CDR3 DNA reads TGCGCCAGCAGCCAAGACAGGGGGAACACCGGGGAGCTGTTTTTT. Its protein product is CASSQDRGNTGELFF.

CDR3 sequence: CSARDSRSYEQYF. CDR3 nucleotide sequence: TGCAGTGCTAGAGATTCCAGGTCCTACGAGCAGTACTTC. The chain links TRBV20-1 to TRBJ2-7, with D unresolved. V lost 0 bases and J 1 base, leaving 7 bases between the germline ends. The CDR3 spans 13 residues. The germline CDR1 and CDR2 sequences are DFQATT and SNEGSKA (reference sequence).

This chain uses TRBV7-3 with TRBJ2-2; D is possibly TRBD1 or TRBD2 (5 bases each). Trimming took 5 bases from V and 4 from J, leaving 17 bases between them. The CDR3 covers 16 residues. Germline V gene sequence: CDR1 SGHTA, CDR2 FQGTGA. In nucleotides, the CDR3 is TGTGCCAGCAGCCCTCGGACGGGACGAGGCACCGGGGAGCTGTTTTTT. This translates into CASSPRTGRGTGELFF.

V usage is TRBV7-9 and J usage is TRBJ1-5; D perhaps matches TRBD1 (5 bases). V lost 5 bases and J 5 bases, leaving 13 bases between the germline ends. The CDR3 runs to 14 residues. Germline CDR1 reads SEHNR; CDR2 reads FQNEAQ (reference sequence). For the CDR3, the DNA is TGTGCCAGCAGCCCGTCGGGCAGGGATCAGCCCCAGCATTTT. The encoded protein is CASSPSGRDQPQHF.

V is TRBV7-2 and J is TRBJ2-1, with D unclear. Trimming left V 2 bases short and J 7 bases short, with 9 bases between. Germline CDR1 is SGHTA and CDR2 is FQGNSA. CDR3 length: 13 amino acids. The CDR3 is CASSLSRLNEQFF. The CDR3 DNA reads as TGTGCCAGCAGCTTATCCAGATTAAATGAGCAGTTCTTC.

CDR3 loop: CASSSSAGSSYEQYF. In DNA form, the CDR3 reads TGTGCCAGCAGCTCCTCGGCAGGTAGCTCCTACGAGCAGTACTTC. The rearrangement joins TRBV7-9 to TRBJ2-7; no firm D call. Germline V CDR1 and CDR2: SEHNR, FQNEAQ (reference sequence). Trimming took off 4 bases at V and 0 bases at J, with 13 bases between the two ends. The CDR3 contains 15 residues.

CDR3 sequence reads: CASSFLNRALVLGYTF. Here the CDR3 DNA reads TGTGCCAGCAGTTTCTTGAACCGGGCTCTGGTATTAGGCTACACCTTC. The V gene is TRBV28, the J gene TRBJ1-2; no clear D. Trimming pared 3 bases from V and 8 bases from J, leaving 22 bases between. Per germline, CDR1 MDHEN and CDR2 SYDVKM. The CDR3 covers 16 residues.

V usage is TRBV6-5 and J usage is TRBJ2-7; the D gene is possibly TRBD1 (6 bases). The CDR3 runs to 16 residues. The germline CDR1 and CDR2 sequences are MNHEY and SVGAGI. The V gene lost 0 bases and the J gene lost 0 bases, with 12 bases spanning the gap. The CDR3 DNA reads TGTGCCAGCAGTTACTCGCAGACAGGATTCTCCTACGAGCAGTACTTC. It is translated as CASSYSQTGFSYEQYF.

This chain uses TRBV28 with TRBJ1-5, with TRBD1 matching 7 bases. In germline, CDR1 is MDHEN, CDR2 SYDVKM. This CDR3 has 13 residues. V gave up 5 bases and J gave up 7 bases; unmatched junction bases: 5. The CDR3 nucleotides are TGTGCCAGCAGTGACAGGGTTGGGCAGCCCCAGCATTTT. Protein product: CASSDRVGQPQHF.

This chain links TRBV9 with TRBJ1-1; D is possibly TRBD1 (5 bases). CDR1 is SGDLS, CDR2 YYNGEE, per germline. V was clipped by 8 bases and J by 1 base, with 12 bases between them. The CDR3 runs to 13 residues. DNA of the CDR3: TGTGCCAGTGGGGACGGATCGAACACTGAAGCTTTCTTT. Translating it yields CASGDGSNTEAFF.

The chain couples TRBV28 to TRBJ2-7; D ambiguous. This CDR3 is built from 10 residues. V shed 10 bases and J shed 3 bases, with 7 bases lying between them. CDR1 and CDR2 (germline): MDHEN, SYDVKM. The CDR3 DNA reads as TGTGCCACCTTGGACTACGAGCAGTACTTC. It is translated as CATLDYEQYF.